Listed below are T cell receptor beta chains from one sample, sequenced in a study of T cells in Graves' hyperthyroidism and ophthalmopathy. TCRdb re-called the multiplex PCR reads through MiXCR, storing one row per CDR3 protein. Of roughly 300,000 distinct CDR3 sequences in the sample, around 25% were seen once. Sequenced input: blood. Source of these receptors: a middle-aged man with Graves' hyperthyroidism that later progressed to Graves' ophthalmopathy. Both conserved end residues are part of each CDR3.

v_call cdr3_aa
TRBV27 CASAPRDRSYEQYF
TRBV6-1 CASTPRLIDLKQYF
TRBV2 CASSVVQGLQETQYF
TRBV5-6 CASTERAGSQETQYF
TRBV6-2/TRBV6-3 CASSPSPGRRRQGTQYF
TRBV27 CASSLLGVGSNQPQHF
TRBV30 CAWSEDRSGYTF
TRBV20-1 CSTTQGWLAKNIQYF
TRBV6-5 CASSYRTGNTEAFF
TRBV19 CASSTGQLIYGYTF
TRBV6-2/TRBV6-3 CASRLSGSSFYEQYF
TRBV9 CASSPQTGPMNEAFF
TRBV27 CASSLGGGQYEQYF
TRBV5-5 CASSQDFNGNEQYF
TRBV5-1 CASSPTGLGQPQHF
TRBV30 CAWSRGGSTEAFF
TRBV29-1 CSVAHAQETQYF
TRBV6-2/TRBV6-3 CASGEIGNQPQHF
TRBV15 CATSRGTGGFQPQHF
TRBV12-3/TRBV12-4 CASSRSVAGELFF
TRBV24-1 CATEPKAGSGGVAKNIQYF
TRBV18 CASSPSSMFANTGELFF
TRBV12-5 CASGLVQGQAYGYTF
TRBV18 CASSPQRQGVYTEAFF
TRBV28 CASSRPPGQVTPETQYF
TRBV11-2 CASIPTGTDYAHYGYTF
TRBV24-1 CATSDAGTGGADTQYF
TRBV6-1 CASTIAGGASNQPQHF
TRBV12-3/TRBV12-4 CASSRDGRGNTEAFF
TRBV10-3 CAISELLNTEAFF
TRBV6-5 CASTRQGYEQYF
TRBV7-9 CASSLFSKANYGYTF
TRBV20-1 CSARTGTSGTETQYF
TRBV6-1 CASSPDDPGRGGYTF
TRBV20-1 CSARDPRGGGLGTEAFF
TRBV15 CATSSRREAHNEQFF
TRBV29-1 CSASGGRSYEQYF
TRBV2 CASSPWTDYGYTF
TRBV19 CASASTGLGWGPQHF
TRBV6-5 CASSYSGTAEAFF
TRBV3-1 CASSQEGSGTQETQYF
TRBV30 CAWSAAADQPQHF
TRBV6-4 CASSELSDYGYTF
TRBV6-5 CASSYDNSYEQYF
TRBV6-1 CASRGRAETTNYGYTF
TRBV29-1 CSVEKTERGYGYTF
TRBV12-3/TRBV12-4 CASRKGHYNSPLHF
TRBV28 CASSFKGNSGTSGRDFGYEQYF
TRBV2 CASSEALQDYAEAFF
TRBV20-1 CSARDRLAGVRNTGELFF
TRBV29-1 CSVVPRLGNTIYF
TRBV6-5 CASSYGQGHQPQHF
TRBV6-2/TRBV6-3 CASRIPRGAGENTEAFF
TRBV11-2 CASSPALGTSGPYEQYF
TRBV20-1 CSIRGQSSYEQYF
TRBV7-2 CASSLTSGRGELFF
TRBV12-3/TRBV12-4 CASSQQGITEAFF
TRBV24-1 CATSAPGQGAYEQYF
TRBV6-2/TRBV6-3 CASSYGQYNQPQHF
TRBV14 CASSRSQGARELFF